Sequencing of this T cell receptor beta chain was carried out in a study of long-term antiretroviral therapy in people with HIV. Study background: The earliest specimens came about a decade ahead of the 2015 immediate-ART recommendation. Points from the study as a whole: All blood samples came from the years 2004 to 2017, possibly under older ART regimens.

The CDR3 runs to 14 residues. Germline V CDR1 and CDR2: SGHRS, YFSETQ. The germline V and J ends were trimmed by 1 base and 0 bases, with 6 bases remaining between them. All donors provided no fewer than one pre-ART and no fewer than two post-ART PBMC samples. It was version v3.0 of the immunoSEQ assay that was run at survey level. Profiling relied on immunoSEQ multiplex PCR, and the TCRdb table lists in-frame clones only, not all of them. The table records 6,000 or so clones, around four fifths of them present only once. With respect to this clone: Its antigen is currently unknown.

This chain joins TRBV5-1 and TRBJ2-3, with D unclear. The source was unsorted PBMCs, collected 0.5 years before starting antiretroviral therapy. The sequence was obtained from a man aged 35-49 years with HIV. CDR3 protein: CASSLRSSTDTQYF. The CDR3 DNA sequence: TGCGCCAGCAGCTTGAGGAGTAGCACAGATACGCAGTATTTT. The full variable domain, rest sourced from reference TRBV5-1 and TRBJ2-3, is KAGVTQTPRYLIKTRGQQVTLSCSPISGHRSVSWYQQTPGQGLQFLFEYFSETQRNKGNFPGRFSGRQFSNSRSEMNVSTLELGDSALYLCASSLRSSTDTQYFGPGTRLTVL.